These T cell receptor beta chains were read from a single sample in a study of blood T cell repertoires in COVID-19. Clones were sequenced by immunoSEQ multiplex PCR, and TCRdb holds only the in-frame ones, with some missing. The repertoire holds some 350,000 clones, roughly 90% seen once, with around 3% in the top ten. The sample was peripheral blood. The receptors originated from a woman in her 30s with COVID-19, enrolled during active disease. CDR3s include the opening cysteine and the closing phenylalanine or tryptophan. D genes are given only for firm matches. Not all rows give a size; the values are once, few, many and, for expanded clones, a class.

d_call: .
v_call: TRBV4-3
j_call: TRBJ1-5
clone_size: .
cdr3_aa: CASSQETGTQPQHF
cdr3_nt: TGCGCCAGCAGCCAAGAAACAGGGACGCAGCCCCAGCATTTT

d_call: TRBD2
v_call: TRBV5-5
j_call: TRBJ2-2
clone_size: .
cdr3_aa: CASSSRTSGLRELFF
cdr3_nt: TGTGCCAGCAGCTCACGGACTAGCGGGCTCCGGGAGCTGTTTTTT

d_call: TRBD2
v_call: TRBV7-2
j_call: TRBJ2-1
clone_size: once
cdr3_aa: CASSLGTSGGGKFF
cdr3_nt: TGTGCCAGCAGCTTGGGGACTAGCGGGGGAGGGAAGTTCTTC

d_call: TRBD2
v_call: TRBV27
j_call: TRBJ2-1
clone_size: few
cdr3_aa: CASSLDAGTSFYNEQFF
cdr3_nt: TGTGCCAGCAGTTTGGATGCGGGGACTAGCTTCTACAATGAGCAGTTCTTC

d_call: .
v_call: TRBV2
j_call: TRBJ1-2
clone_size: .
cdr3_aa: CASSGQINYGYTF
cdr3_nt: TGTGCCAGCAGTGGCCAGATTAACTATGGCTACACCTTC

d_call: TRBD2
v_call: TRBV5-1
j_call: TRBJ2-1
clone_size: .
cdr3_aa: CASSFVAGGPGEFF
cdr3_nt: TGCGCCAGCAGCTTTGTAGCGGGGGGACCCGGGGAGTTCTTC

d_call: TRBD2
v_call: TRBV7-6
j_call: TRBJ2-1
clone_size: .
cdr3_aa: CASSGHLLAGGSRSYNEQFF
cdr3_nt: TGTGCCAGCAGCGGCCATTTGCTAGCGGGGGGGTCTAGATCCTACAATGAGCAGTTCTTC

d_call: .
v_call: TRBV7-6
j_call: TRBJ1-1
clone_size: .
cdr3_aa: CASSPLGRYNTEAFF
cdr3_nt: TGTGCCAGCAGCCCCCTAGGAAGGTATAACACTGAAGCTTTCTTT

d_call: TRBD1
v_call: TRBV7-2
j_call: TRBJ1-5
clone_size: .
cdr3_aa: CASSLTGQGSQPQHF
cdr3_nt: TGTGCCAGCAGCTTAACGGGACAGGGTAGTCAGCCCCAGCATTTT

d_call: .
v_call: TRBV11-3
j_call: TRBJ1-1
clone_size: once
cdr3_aa: CASSLVAEASWRTEAFF
cdr3_nt: TGTGCCAGCAGCTTGGTGGCGGAAGCATCCTGGCGCACTGAAGCTTTCTTT

d_call: .
v_call: TRBV27
j_call: TRBJ2-7
clone_size: .
cdr3_aa: CASSQGGEQYF
cdr3_nt: TGTGCCAGCAGTCAGGGTGGGGAGCAGTACTTC

d_call: .
v_call: TRBV4-3
j_call: TRBJ2-4
clone_size: once
cdr3_aa: CASSQARTIAKNIQYF
cdr3_nt: TGCGCCAGCAGCCAAGCCCGCACAATAGCCAAAAACATTCAGTACTTC

d_call: TRBD2
v_call: TRBV13
j_call: TRBJ2-3
clone_size: .
cdr3_aa: CASSSGLESTDTQYF
cdr3_nt: TGTGCCAGCAGCTCAGGACTAGAATCCACAGATACGCAGTATTTT

d_call: .
v_call: TRBV19
j_call: TRBJ2-7
clone_size: .
cdr3_aa: CASQGPETYEQYF
cdr3_nt: TGTGCCAGCCAGGGGCCAGAGACCTACGAGCAGTACTTC

d_call: .
v_call: TRBV6-5
j_call: TRBJ1-2
clone_size: .
cdr3_aa: CASSYDRRQRVYGYTF
cdr3_nt: TGTGCCAGCAGTTACGATAGGAGGCAGCGGGTCTATGGCTACACCTTC

d_call: .
v_call: TRBV9
j_call: TRBJ2-1
clone_size: .
cdr3_aa: CASSRSGGTGYNEQFF
cdr3_nt: TGTGCCAGCAGCCGTTCCGGGGGAACGGGATACAATGAGCAGTTCTTC

d_call: .
v_call: TRBV28
j_call: TRBJ1-1
clone_size: .
cdr3_aa: CASGPRIGGAF
cdr3_nt: TGTGCCAGCGGCCCCAGGATCGGGGGGGCCTTT

d_call: .
v_call: TRBV6-2/TRBV6-3
j_call: TRBJ1-1
clone_size: .
cdr3_aa: CASSRHSEKAFF
cdr3_nt: TGTGCCAGCAGCCGACACTCCGAGAAAGCTTTCTTT

d_call: TRBD2
v_call: TRBV9
j_call: TRBJ2-1
clone_size: .
cdr3_aa: CASSGTSGSKQFF
cdr3_nt: TGTGCCAGCAGCGGGACTAGCGGGTCAAAGCAGTTCTTC

d_call: TRBD2
v_call: TRBV19
j_call: TRBJ2-2
clone_size: .
cdr3_aa: CASSTRLAGGPNTGELFF
cdr3_nt: TGTGCCAGTAGTACTCGACTAGCGGGGGGCCCGAACACCGGGGAGCTGTTTTTT

d_call: .
v_call: TRBV29-1
j_call: TRBJ1-2
clone_size: .
cdr3_aa: CSIHRGFSDGYTF
cdr3_nt: TGCAGCATACATAGGGGGTTTTCTGATGGCTACACCTTC

d_call: .
v_call: TRBV5-4
j_call: TRBJ2-5
clone_size: .
cdr3_aa: CASSLFSSRETQYF
cdr3_nt: TGTGCCAGCAGCTTGTTCTCTAGCAGGGAGACCCAGTACTTC

d_call: TRBD2
v_call: TRBV7-2
j_call: TRBJ2-3
clone_size: .
cdr3_aa: CASSFNGGVPDTQYF
cdr3_nt: TGTGCCAGCAGCTTTAACGGGGGGGTGCCAGATACGCAGTATTTT

d_call: TRBD2
v_call: TRBV5-6
j_call: TRBJ2-2
clone_size: .
cdr3_aa: CASTPGGAGELFF
cdr3_nt: TGTGCCAGCACCCCGGGGGGGGCCGGGGAGCTGTTTTTT

d_call: .
v_call: TRBV11-2
j_call: TRBJ2-7
clone_size: .
cdr3_aa: CASSLDGSDYEQYF
cdr3_nt: TGTGCCAGCAGCTTAGATGGTAGCGACTACGAGCAGTACTTC

d_call: TRBD1
v_call: TRBV5-3
j_call: TRBJ1-5
clone_size: few
cdr3_aa: CARTQGDRVQSNQPQHF
cdr3_nt: TGTGCCAGAACCCAAGGGGACAGGGTGCAGAGCAATCAGCCCCAGCATTTT

d_call: TRBD1
v_call: TRBV10-3
j_call: TRBJ2-1
clone_size: once
cdr3_aa: CAISESELSETGPYNEQFF
cdr3_nt: TGTGCCATCAGTGAGTCCGAATTATCCGAGACAGGGCCTTACAATGAGCAGTTCTTC

d_call: TRBD1
v_call: TRBV11-2
j_call: TRBJ2-3
clone_size: .
cdr3_aa: CASSSVQGVRTDTQYF
cdr3_nt: TGTGCCAGCAGCTCGGTCCAGGGGGTTCGCACAGATACGCAGTATTTT

d_call: TRBD1
v_call: TRBV24-1
j_call: TRBJ2-2
clone_size: .
cdr3_aa: CATSDRDRGPSHAGELFF
cdr3_nt: TGTGCCACCAGTGATCGGGACAGGGGCCCTTCTCACGCCGGGGAGCTGTTTTTT

d_call: .
v_call: TRBV7-9
j_call: TRBJ1-1
clone_size: .
cdr3_aa: CASSLGQGTTEAFF
cdr3_nt: TGTGCCAGCAGCTTAGGGCAGGGGACCACTGAAGCTTTCTTT

d_call: TRBD1
v_call: TRBV15
j_call: TRBJ2-1
clone_size: .
cdr3_aa: CATSLDRASYNEQFF
cdr3_nt: TGTGCCACCAGCCTGGACAGGGCCTCCTACAATGAGCAGTTCTTC

d_call: TRBD2
v_call: TRBV18
j_call: TRBJ2-1
clone_size: once
cdr3_aa: CASSPTSGRLGQFF
cdr3_nt: TGTGCCAGCTCACCAACTAGCGGGAGGCTCGGGCAGTTCTTC

d_call: TRBD1
v_call: TRBV19
j_call: TRBJ1-1
clone_size: .
cdr3_aa: CASRKNDRANTEAFF
cdr3_nt: TGTGCCAGTAGGAAAAACGACAGGGCGAACACTGAAGCTTTCTTT

d_call: .
v_call: TRBV10-3
j_call: TRBJ1-1
clone_size: .
cdr3_aa: CAISVTDYLNTEAFF
cdr3_nt: TGTGCCATCAGTGTTACCGACTACTTGAACACTGAAGCTTTCTTT

d_call: TRBD2
v_call: TRBV19
j_call: TRBJ2-3
clone_size: .
cdr3_aa: CASREAGRHTDTQYF
cdr3_nt: TGTGCCAGTAGGGAAGCGGGGCGCCACACAGATACGCAGTATTTT

d_call: .
v_call: TRBV11-3
j_call: TRBJ2-1
clone_size: .
cdr3_aa: CASSLFRDEQFF
cdr3_nt: TGTGCCAGCAGCTTATTTCGGGATGAGCAGTTCTTC

d_call: TRBD2
v_call: TRBV15
j_call: TRBJ2-1
clone_size: .
cdr3_aa: CATSLGLANYNEQFF
cdr3_nt: TGTGCCACCAGCCTCGGACTAGCGAATTACAATGAGCAGTTCTTC

d_call: TRBD2
v_call: TRBV6-1
j_call: TRBJ2-3
clone_size: .
cdr3_aa: CASSEASGGDTQYF
cdr3_nt: TGTGCCAGCAGTGAGGCTAGCGGGGGAGATACGCAGTATTTT

d_call: TRBD1
v_call: TRBV27
j_call: TRBJ1-2
clone_size: .
cdr3_aa: CASSLSITGARYYGYTF
cdr3_nt: TGTGCCAGCAGTTTATCGATTACAGGGGCCCGCTACTATGGCTACACCTTC

d_call: TRBD2
v_call: TRBV30
j_call: TRBJ2-5
clone_size: .
cdr3_aa: CAWSGLAQETQYF
cdr3_nt: TGTGCCTGGAGTGGACTAGCTCAAGAGACCCAGTACTTC

d_call: .
v_call: TRBV12-3/TRBV12-4
j_call: TRBJ1-2
clone_size: .
cdr3_aa: CASTPLRYGYTF
cdr3_nt: TGTGCCAGCACCCCCTTGCGGTATGGCTACACCTTC

d_call: TRBD2
v_call: TRBV5-1
j_call: TRBJ2-5
clone_size: .
cdr3_aa: CASRLAGDTFQETQYF
cdr3_nt: TGCGCCAGCCGACTAGCGGGGGACACCTTTCAAGAGACCCAGTACTTC

d_call: .
v_call: TRBV28
j_call: TRBJ2-1
clone_size: .
cdr3_aa: CASSFGGAGNEQFF
cdr3_nt: TGTGCCAGCAGTTTTGGTGGTGCGGGCAATGAGCAGTTCTTC